This T cell receptor (beta chain) was recovered during a study of blood T cells in healthy people across ages. This clonotype has only one observation. The CDR3 is made up of 13 amino acids. Germline CDR1 and CDR2: SQVTM and ANQGSEA. V lost 1 base, J lost 1 base, and 7 bases lay in between. PCR was performed a second time for 7 to 11 cycles using a sample-barcoded 5' primer and a J-beta primer mix. TCRdb called the 5' RACE reads again in MiXCR, with one record for every CDR3 protein. This sample has 1.5 million to 2 million distinct CDR3 sequences, with roughly 32% found just once. Sample: blood. This rearrangement joins TRBV29-1 to TRBJ1-1, with D uncertain. This sequence originates from a woman aged 30 to 39 in good health. In nucleotides, the CDR3 is TGCAGCGTTGAAGTGACGTCGAACACTGAAGCTTTCTTT. Translation: CSVEVTSNTEAFF.